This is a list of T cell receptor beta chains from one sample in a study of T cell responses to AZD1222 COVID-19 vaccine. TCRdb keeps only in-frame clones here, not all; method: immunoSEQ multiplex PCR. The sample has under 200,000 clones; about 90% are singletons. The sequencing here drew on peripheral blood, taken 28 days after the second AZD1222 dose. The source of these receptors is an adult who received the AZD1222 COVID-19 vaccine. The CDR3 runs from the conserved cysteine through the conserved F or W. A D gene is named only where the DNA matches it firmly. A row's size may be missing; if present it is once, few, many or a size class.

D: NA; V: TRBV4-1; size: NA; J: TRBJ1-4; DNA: TGCGCCAGCAGCCAAGTGGCAGGACAGCCGAATGAAAAACTGTTTTTT; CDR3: CASSQVAGQPNEKLFF
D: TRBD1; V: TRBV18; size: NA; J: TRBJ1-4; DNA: TGTGCCAGCTCACCTTGGACAGGATCTAATGAAAAACTGTTTTTT; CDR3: CASSPWTGSNEKLFF
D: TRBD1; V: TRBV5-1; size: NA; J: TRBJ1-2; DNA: TGCGCCAGCAGCCCAGACAGGGTATCCAACTATGGCTACACCTTC; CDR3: CASSPDRVSNYGYTF
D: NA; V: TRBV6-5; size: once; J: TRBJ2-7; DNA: TGTGCCACCCAACAGGGCTTGGGGGGGCAGTACTTC; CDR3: CATQQGLGGQYF
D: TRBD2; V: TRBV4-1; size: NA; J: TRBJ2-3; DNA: TGCGCCAGCAGCAACCCAGCGGGAACCGGCACAGATACGCAGTATTTT; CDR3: CASSNPAGTGTDTQYF
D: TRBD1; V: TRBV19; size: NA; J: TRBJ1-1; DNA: TGTGCCAGTAGTAGACAGGGTCACACTGAAGCTTTCTTT; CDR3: CASSRQGHTEAFF
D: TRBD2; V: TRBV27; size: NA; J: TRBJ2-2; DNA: TGTGCCAGCAGTCCCACGGGGACTAGCGGGATCTGGACCGGGGAGCTGTTTTTT; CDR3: CASSPTGTSGIWTGELFF
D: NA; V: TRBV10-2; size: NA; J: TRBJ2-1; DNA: TGCGCCAGCAGTGAAAGGTCAGGAAGACTGGGTCTTGAGCAGTTCTTC; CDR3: CASSERSGRLGLEQFF
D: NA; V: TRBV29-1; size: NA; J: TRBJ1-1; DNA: TGCAGTTGTTTTGACCCGCTTTTGAACACTGAAGCTTTCTTT; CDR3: CSCFDPLLNTEAFF
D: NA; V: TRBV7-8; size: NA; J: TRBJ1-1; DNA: TGTGCCAGCAGCTTACTGATATCGGGCATCGGCGCTGAAGCTTTCTTT; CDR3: CASSLLISGIGAEAFF
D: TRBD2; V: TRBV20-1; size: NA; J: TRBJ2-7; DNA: TGCAGTGCTAGTTTAGGTCTAGCGGGCCTCTACGAGCAGTACTTC; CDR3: CSASLGLAGLYEQYF
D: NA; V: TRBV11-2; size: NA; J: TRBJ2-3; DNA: TGTGCCAGCAGCCCGCGACAGAGCACAGATACGCAGTATTTT; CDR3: CASSPRQSTDTQYF
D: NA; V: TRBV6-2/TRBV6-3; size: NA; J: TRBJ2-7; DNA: TGTGCCAGCAGCCTAAAAACAGACTACGAGCAGTACTTC; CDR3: CASSLKTDYEQYF
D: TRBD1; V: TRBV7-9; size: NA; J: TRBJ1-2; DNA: TGTGCCAGCAGCCCTTCGCAGGCCCCCCCACAGGGGGTCTATGGCTACACCTTC; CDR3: CASSPSQAPPQGVYGYTF
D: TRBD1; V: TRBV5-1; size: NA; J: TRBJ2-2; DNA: TGCGCCAGCAGCTGGGGGGACAGGACTACCGGGGAGCTGTTTTTT; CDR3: CASSWGDRTTGELFF